These T cell receptor beta chains were read from a single sample in a study of T cells in localized non-small cell lung cancer. Generated by immunoSEQ multiplex PCR, the TCRdb table keeps only in-frame clones and is missing some. The sample has roughly 84,000 clones, 88% seen once. Sequences were derived from peripheral blood, sampled before any cancer treatment. The receptors derive from a woman aged 35-75 years with stage I squamous cell lung carcinoma. Both conserved end residues are trimmed from each CDR3. Each record gives: J gene, clone size, V gene, CDR3 protein. A clone size is listed for some rows: how often the clone was seen (once, few, many), or a class if it is expanded.

TRBJ2-5	.	TRBV5-1	ASSLGRGPETQY
TRBJ1-1	.	TRBV10-3	AISEQGAGAEAF
TRBJ1-4	.	TRBV30	AWSVKGNEKLF
TRBJ1-3	few	TRBV9	ASSVEGASGNTIY
TRBJ2-6	.	TRBV18	ASSPLQGAAGANVLT
TRBJ1-6	once	TRBV10-3	AIRDRGEGPLH
TRBJ1-4	.	TRBV6-5	ASSYSPGATNEKLF
TRBJ1-1	.	TRBV9	ASSYLTGLPPEAF
TRBJ1-2	.	TRBV11-1	ASSHQTGGGYGYT
TRBJ1-1	few	TRBV7-9	ASSLYQMNTEAF
TRBJ2-3	.	TRBV4-2	ASSQDFTDTQY
TRBJ2-6	few	TRBV5-1	ASSTRQPDYSGANVLT
TRBJ1-4	.	TRBV11-2	ASSFRQGEKLF
TRBJ1-3	.	TRBV5-8	ASSFKKISSGNTIY
TRBJ1-1	.	TRBV29-1	SGGTGGNTEAF
TRBJ1-1	.	TRBV2	ASEDRGNTEAF